This T cell receptor beta chain was recovered during a study of vaccination and CD4 T cells after COVID-19. As for the study in general: Two doses of either BNT162b2 or mRNA-1273 vaccine were given to participants. The cells in question were stimulated using overlapping spike peptides derived from SARS-CoV-2, HCoV-NL63, HCoV-OC43 and HCoV-229E.

A note on this clonotype: Its antigen remains unidentified.

Treatment here: approximately nine-day PBMC culture with coronavirus spike peptide pools or control peptides (ViraFEST assay). Once peptide pools had expanded antigen-specific T cells, ViraFEST sequenced TCRs. Sequence data for DNA of cultured CD4+ T cells were generated by the Oncomine TCR Beta short-read assay. TCRdb redid the calling of the PCR reads with MiXCR, one entry per CDR3 protein. The repertoire holds roughly 15,000 distinct CDR3 sequences, around 60% seen once, with around 6.5% in the top ten. The CDR3 contains 12 residues. The germline V and J ends were trimmed by 1 base and 13 bases, with 16 bases remaining between them. The V gene's germline CDR1 is DFQATT and CDR2 SNEGSKA (reference sequence). The study, taken as a whole, reports: A nonsignificant rise from about 20 to 38 was seen in the median number of SARS-CoV-2-reactive clonotypes.

J is TRBJ2-5 and V is TRBV20-1, with a possible D match to TRBD2 (8 bases). Input material: CD4+ T cells from blood, cultured in vitro. The clonotype was recovered from a human donor who had recovered from COVID-19. In nucleotides, the CDR3 is TGCAGTGCTAGAGGACAGGGAGCGGGAGCGTACTTC. It translates to CSARGQGAGAYF.